The rows below give T cell receptor beta chains drawn from one sample of a study of identical twins. Using its own MiXCR run on the 5' RACE reads, TCRdb lists one record per CDR3 protein. The repertoire includes more than 1.5 million distinct CDR3 sequences, roughly a third of them detected once, and about 0.3% sits in the top ten. The sample was cord blood. These receptors all stem from a newborn girl in good health. CDR3s include the opening cysteine and the closing phenylalanine or tryptophan. D genes are given only for firm matches. Size values are once, few and many counts, or a class for expanded clones, and some rows have none.

>few|TRBD1|TRBV12-3/TRBV12-4|TRBJ1-5
CASTGQGPNQPQHF
TGTGCCAGCACCGGACAGGGTCCTAATCAGCCCCAGCATTTT
>-|-|TRBV20-1|TRBJ1-5
CSARALGAGGNQPQHF
TGCAGTGCTAGAGCCCTGGGGGCTGGGGGCAATCAGCCCCAGCATTTT
>-|-|TRBV28|TRBJ1-1
CASSFNPGLDTEAFF
TGTGCCAGCAGTTTTAACCCGGGGCTGGACACTGAAGCTTTCTTT
>-|-|TRBV5-1|TRBJ1-2
CASGLSPAASNYGYTF
TGCGCCAGCGGCTTGAGTCCGGCAGCCTCTAACTATGGCTACACCTTC
>-|TRBD2|TRBV19|TRBJ2-7
CASGLAGEPLYEQYF
TGTGCCAGCGGACTAGCGGGAGAACCCCTCTACGAGCAGTACTTC
>-|TRBD2|TRBV7-2|TRBJ2-7
CASSLRSGGVSYEQYF
TGTGCCAGCAGCTTACGTAGCGGGGGGGTATCCTACGAGCAGTACTTC
>-|TRBD2|TRBV29-1|TRBJ2-7
CSVRGLAGVEQYF
TGCAGCGTTCGGGGACTAGCGGGAGTCGAGCAGTACTTC
>few|-|TRBV12-3/TRBV12-4|TRBJ2-1
CASRAQGNPQYNEQFF
TGTGCCAGCAGAGCACAGGGTAATCCCCAATACAATGAGCAGTTCTTC
>-|TRBD2|TRBV7-2|TRBJ2-7
CASSPSGGGYYEQYF
TGTGCCAGCAGCCCTAGCGGGGGGGGATATTACGAGCAGTACTTC
>once|-|TRBV20-1|TRBJ1-1
CSARIAQGNTEAFF
TGCAGTGCTAGGATAGCTCAGGGTAACACTGAAGCTTTCTTT
>-|TRBD1|TRBV4-1|TRBJ1-6
CASSQLDRGYSPLHF
TGCGCCAGCAGCCAGCTCGACAGGGGTTATTCACCCCTCCACTTT
>-|-|TRBV28|TRBJ2-4
CASMHVLAKNIQYF
TGTGCCAGCATGCACGTCCTAGCCAAAAACATTCAGTACTTC
>-|TRBD1|TRBV6-4|TRBJ1-1
CASSPGDRGLTEAFF
TGTGCCAGCAGCCCCGGGGACAGGGGGCTAACTGAAGCTTTCTTT
>many|TRBD1|TRBV10-3|TRBJ2-7
CAIATGVEAYEQYF
TGTGCCATTGCTACAGGGGTTGAGGCCTACGAGCAGTACTTC
>-|-|TRBV14|TRBJ2-6
CASSQQGGANVLTF
TGTGCCAGCAGCCAACAGGGTGGGGCCAACGTCCTGACTTTC
>-|TRBD2|TRBV19|TRBJ2-1
CASTRTSVFPNEQFF
TGTGCCAGTACCCGGACTAGCGTCTTCCCTAATGAGCAGTTCTTC
>-|-|TRBV5-4|TRBJ2-2
CASSVTYTGELFF
TGTGCCAGCAGCGTCACCTACACCGGGGAGCTGTTTTTT
>once|-|TRBV20-1|TRBJ1-4
CSASLGSIVNEKLFF
TGCAGTGCTAGTTTGGGCAGCATTGTGAATGAAAAACTGTTTTTT
>few|-|TRBV7-9|TRBJ1-4
CASSLTGTPINEKLFF
TGTGCCAGCAGCCTAACCGGGACTCCCATTAATGAAAAACTGTTTTTT
>few|TRBD2|TRBV24-1|TRBJ2-3
CATAGRGEDTQYF
TGTGCCACCGCGGGACGGGGGGAAGATACGCAGTATTTT
>-|-|TRBV4-1|TRBJ2-3
CASSPAITDTQYF
TGCGCCAGCAGCCCTGCGATCACAGATACGCAGTATTTT
>-|TRBD2|TRBV27|TRBJ2-5
CASRRTSGFQETQYF
TGTGCCAGCAGGAGGACTAGCGGGTTCCAAGAGACCCAGTACTTC
>-|TRBD1|TRBV20-1|TRBJ1-6
CSANGQGSPLHF
TGCAGTGCTAATGGACAGGGTTCACCCCTCCACTTT
>many|-|TRBV25-1|TRBJ1-2
CASSESRLGYTF
TGTGCCAGCAGTGAATCCCGCCTGGGCTACACCTTC
>-|TRBD2|TRBV9|TRBJ2-1
CASSVASGNSYNEQFF
TGTGCCAGCAGCGTCGCTAGCGGGAACTCCTACAATGAGCAGTTCTTC
>few|-|TRBV27|TRBJ1-2
CASSSLGGIGVYGYTF
TGTGCCAGCAGTTCCCTGGGGGGGATTGGCGTGTATGGCTACACCTTC
>-|TRBD2|TRBV28|TRBJ2-5
CASSRSSSGRGGFVAETQYF
TGTGCCAGCAGCAGATCCTCTAGCGGGAGGGGAGGGTTTGTTGCCGAGACCCAGTACTTC
>-|-|TRBV20-1|TRBJ1-5
CSVGGRSDNQPQHF
TGCAGTGTAGGGGGGCGATCGGACAATCAGCCCCAGCATTTT
>many|-|TRBV28|TRBJ2-7
CASSSQGPYTVGIWQYF
TGTGCCAGCAGTTCCCAGGGACCTTACACTGTGGGAATTTGGCAGTACTTC
>-|TRBD1|TRBV5-5|TRBJ2-7
CASSLGGQPVSYEQYF
TGTGCCAGCAGCTTGGGGGGACAGCCAGTCTCCTACGAGCAGTACTTC
>few|TRBD2|TRBV20-1|TRBJ2-1
CSAPSGGHLFF
TGCAGTGCTCCCAGCGGGGGGCATCTGTTCTTC
>-|-|TRBV30|TRBJ1-2
CAWTPSGVHGCTF
TGTGCCTGGACTCCCTCAGGGGTCCATGGCTGCACCTTC
>few|TRBD2|TRBV6-1|TRBJ2-1
CASSRRSGTSGSNEQFF
TGTGCCAGCAGTCGACGATCCGGGACTAGCGGGTCCAATGAGCAGTTCTTC
>-|TRBD2|TRBV9|TRBJ2-1
CASSVVGLAGGDEQFF
TGTGCCAGCAGCGTAGTTGGACTAGCGGGGGGGGATGAGCAGTTCTTC
>few|TRBD1|TRBV7-8|TRBJ1-5
CASSPQRGQGGRQPQHF
TGTGCCAGCAGCCCCCAGAGGGGACAGGGTGGGCGTCAGCCCCAGCATTTT
>-|TRBD1|TRBV3-1|TRBJ2-1
CASSHLQGAKFF
TGTGCCAGCAGCCACCTACAGGGGGCGAAGTTCTTC
>-|-|TRBV24-1|TRBJ2-7
CATSDPQRGGGSNEQYF
TGCGCCACCAGTGATCCCCAGCGGGGAGGGGGTAGCAATGAGCAGTACTTC
>-|-|TRBV12-3/TRBV12-4|TRBJ2-1
CASSLRRGPGNGQFF
TGTGCCAGCAGTTTAAGGCGGGGGCCAGGAAATGGGCAGTTCTTC
>-|-|TRBV12-3/TRBV12-4|TRBJ1-1
CASTPNGEAFF
TGTGCCAGCACCCCGAATGGAGAAGCTTTCTTT
>-|-|TRBV30|TRBJ2-1
CAWSVGGPYNEQFF
TGTGCCTGGAGTGTTGGGGGGCCTTACAATGAGCAGTTCTTC
>-|-|TRBV21-1|TRBJ2-3
CASSKGGTSTDTQYF
TGTGCCAGCAGCAAAGGAGGGACTAGCACAGATACGCAGTATTTT
>-|TRBD1|TRBV28|TRBJ2-7
CASHRDSSYEQYF
TGTGCCAGCCATCGGGACAGCTCCTACGAGCAGTACTTC
>many|TRBD2|TRBV20-1|TRBJ2-3
CSAKRETDTQYF
TGCAGTGCTAAGCGGGAGACAGATACGCAGTATTTT
>few|-|TRBV9|TRBJ1-2
CASSVEFGGYTF
TGTGCCAGCAGCGTAGAGTTTGGCGGCTACACCTTC
>once|TRBD1|TRBV2|TRBJ1-1
CASSEGDRMATEAFF
TGTGCCAGCAGTGAAGGGGACAGGATGGCGACTGAAGCTTTCTTT